The source of this T cell receptor beta chain is a study of Ad26.COV2.S vaccination and SARS-CoV-2 variants. A word on this clone: Its antigen is unidentified.

As for treatment: 15 to 20 received Ad26.COV2.S at low or high dose, single or two shots; 5 received placebo; per-sample allocation not given. Sampling was done on day 63 after the first vaccine or placebo injection. V shed 3 bases and J shed 1 base, with 15 bases lying between them. Germline V lookup: CDR1 LNHDA, CDR2 SQIVND (reference sequence). The CDR3 totals 17 residues. Produced via immunoSEQ multiplex PCR; TCRdb's table is partial and in-frame only. Of some 340,000 clones in the sample, about 82% are singletons; the top ten hold 2% to 2.5%. Whole-study results and caveats: Recipients given vaccine exceeded placebo recipients in spike-specific TCR breadth.

This chain uses TRBV19 with TRBJ2-2; no clear D gene. The specimen was peripheral blood, collected in a trial of Ad26.COV2.S vaccine versus placebo. This TCR was recovered from a person between 18 and 65 years old who received the Ad26.COV2.S COVID-19 vaccine or a placebo. The CDR3 DNA reads as TGTGCCAGTAGTATCCGGTGGCTACATCGGAACACCGGGGAGCTGTTTTTT. It encodes CASSIRWLHRNTGELFF.